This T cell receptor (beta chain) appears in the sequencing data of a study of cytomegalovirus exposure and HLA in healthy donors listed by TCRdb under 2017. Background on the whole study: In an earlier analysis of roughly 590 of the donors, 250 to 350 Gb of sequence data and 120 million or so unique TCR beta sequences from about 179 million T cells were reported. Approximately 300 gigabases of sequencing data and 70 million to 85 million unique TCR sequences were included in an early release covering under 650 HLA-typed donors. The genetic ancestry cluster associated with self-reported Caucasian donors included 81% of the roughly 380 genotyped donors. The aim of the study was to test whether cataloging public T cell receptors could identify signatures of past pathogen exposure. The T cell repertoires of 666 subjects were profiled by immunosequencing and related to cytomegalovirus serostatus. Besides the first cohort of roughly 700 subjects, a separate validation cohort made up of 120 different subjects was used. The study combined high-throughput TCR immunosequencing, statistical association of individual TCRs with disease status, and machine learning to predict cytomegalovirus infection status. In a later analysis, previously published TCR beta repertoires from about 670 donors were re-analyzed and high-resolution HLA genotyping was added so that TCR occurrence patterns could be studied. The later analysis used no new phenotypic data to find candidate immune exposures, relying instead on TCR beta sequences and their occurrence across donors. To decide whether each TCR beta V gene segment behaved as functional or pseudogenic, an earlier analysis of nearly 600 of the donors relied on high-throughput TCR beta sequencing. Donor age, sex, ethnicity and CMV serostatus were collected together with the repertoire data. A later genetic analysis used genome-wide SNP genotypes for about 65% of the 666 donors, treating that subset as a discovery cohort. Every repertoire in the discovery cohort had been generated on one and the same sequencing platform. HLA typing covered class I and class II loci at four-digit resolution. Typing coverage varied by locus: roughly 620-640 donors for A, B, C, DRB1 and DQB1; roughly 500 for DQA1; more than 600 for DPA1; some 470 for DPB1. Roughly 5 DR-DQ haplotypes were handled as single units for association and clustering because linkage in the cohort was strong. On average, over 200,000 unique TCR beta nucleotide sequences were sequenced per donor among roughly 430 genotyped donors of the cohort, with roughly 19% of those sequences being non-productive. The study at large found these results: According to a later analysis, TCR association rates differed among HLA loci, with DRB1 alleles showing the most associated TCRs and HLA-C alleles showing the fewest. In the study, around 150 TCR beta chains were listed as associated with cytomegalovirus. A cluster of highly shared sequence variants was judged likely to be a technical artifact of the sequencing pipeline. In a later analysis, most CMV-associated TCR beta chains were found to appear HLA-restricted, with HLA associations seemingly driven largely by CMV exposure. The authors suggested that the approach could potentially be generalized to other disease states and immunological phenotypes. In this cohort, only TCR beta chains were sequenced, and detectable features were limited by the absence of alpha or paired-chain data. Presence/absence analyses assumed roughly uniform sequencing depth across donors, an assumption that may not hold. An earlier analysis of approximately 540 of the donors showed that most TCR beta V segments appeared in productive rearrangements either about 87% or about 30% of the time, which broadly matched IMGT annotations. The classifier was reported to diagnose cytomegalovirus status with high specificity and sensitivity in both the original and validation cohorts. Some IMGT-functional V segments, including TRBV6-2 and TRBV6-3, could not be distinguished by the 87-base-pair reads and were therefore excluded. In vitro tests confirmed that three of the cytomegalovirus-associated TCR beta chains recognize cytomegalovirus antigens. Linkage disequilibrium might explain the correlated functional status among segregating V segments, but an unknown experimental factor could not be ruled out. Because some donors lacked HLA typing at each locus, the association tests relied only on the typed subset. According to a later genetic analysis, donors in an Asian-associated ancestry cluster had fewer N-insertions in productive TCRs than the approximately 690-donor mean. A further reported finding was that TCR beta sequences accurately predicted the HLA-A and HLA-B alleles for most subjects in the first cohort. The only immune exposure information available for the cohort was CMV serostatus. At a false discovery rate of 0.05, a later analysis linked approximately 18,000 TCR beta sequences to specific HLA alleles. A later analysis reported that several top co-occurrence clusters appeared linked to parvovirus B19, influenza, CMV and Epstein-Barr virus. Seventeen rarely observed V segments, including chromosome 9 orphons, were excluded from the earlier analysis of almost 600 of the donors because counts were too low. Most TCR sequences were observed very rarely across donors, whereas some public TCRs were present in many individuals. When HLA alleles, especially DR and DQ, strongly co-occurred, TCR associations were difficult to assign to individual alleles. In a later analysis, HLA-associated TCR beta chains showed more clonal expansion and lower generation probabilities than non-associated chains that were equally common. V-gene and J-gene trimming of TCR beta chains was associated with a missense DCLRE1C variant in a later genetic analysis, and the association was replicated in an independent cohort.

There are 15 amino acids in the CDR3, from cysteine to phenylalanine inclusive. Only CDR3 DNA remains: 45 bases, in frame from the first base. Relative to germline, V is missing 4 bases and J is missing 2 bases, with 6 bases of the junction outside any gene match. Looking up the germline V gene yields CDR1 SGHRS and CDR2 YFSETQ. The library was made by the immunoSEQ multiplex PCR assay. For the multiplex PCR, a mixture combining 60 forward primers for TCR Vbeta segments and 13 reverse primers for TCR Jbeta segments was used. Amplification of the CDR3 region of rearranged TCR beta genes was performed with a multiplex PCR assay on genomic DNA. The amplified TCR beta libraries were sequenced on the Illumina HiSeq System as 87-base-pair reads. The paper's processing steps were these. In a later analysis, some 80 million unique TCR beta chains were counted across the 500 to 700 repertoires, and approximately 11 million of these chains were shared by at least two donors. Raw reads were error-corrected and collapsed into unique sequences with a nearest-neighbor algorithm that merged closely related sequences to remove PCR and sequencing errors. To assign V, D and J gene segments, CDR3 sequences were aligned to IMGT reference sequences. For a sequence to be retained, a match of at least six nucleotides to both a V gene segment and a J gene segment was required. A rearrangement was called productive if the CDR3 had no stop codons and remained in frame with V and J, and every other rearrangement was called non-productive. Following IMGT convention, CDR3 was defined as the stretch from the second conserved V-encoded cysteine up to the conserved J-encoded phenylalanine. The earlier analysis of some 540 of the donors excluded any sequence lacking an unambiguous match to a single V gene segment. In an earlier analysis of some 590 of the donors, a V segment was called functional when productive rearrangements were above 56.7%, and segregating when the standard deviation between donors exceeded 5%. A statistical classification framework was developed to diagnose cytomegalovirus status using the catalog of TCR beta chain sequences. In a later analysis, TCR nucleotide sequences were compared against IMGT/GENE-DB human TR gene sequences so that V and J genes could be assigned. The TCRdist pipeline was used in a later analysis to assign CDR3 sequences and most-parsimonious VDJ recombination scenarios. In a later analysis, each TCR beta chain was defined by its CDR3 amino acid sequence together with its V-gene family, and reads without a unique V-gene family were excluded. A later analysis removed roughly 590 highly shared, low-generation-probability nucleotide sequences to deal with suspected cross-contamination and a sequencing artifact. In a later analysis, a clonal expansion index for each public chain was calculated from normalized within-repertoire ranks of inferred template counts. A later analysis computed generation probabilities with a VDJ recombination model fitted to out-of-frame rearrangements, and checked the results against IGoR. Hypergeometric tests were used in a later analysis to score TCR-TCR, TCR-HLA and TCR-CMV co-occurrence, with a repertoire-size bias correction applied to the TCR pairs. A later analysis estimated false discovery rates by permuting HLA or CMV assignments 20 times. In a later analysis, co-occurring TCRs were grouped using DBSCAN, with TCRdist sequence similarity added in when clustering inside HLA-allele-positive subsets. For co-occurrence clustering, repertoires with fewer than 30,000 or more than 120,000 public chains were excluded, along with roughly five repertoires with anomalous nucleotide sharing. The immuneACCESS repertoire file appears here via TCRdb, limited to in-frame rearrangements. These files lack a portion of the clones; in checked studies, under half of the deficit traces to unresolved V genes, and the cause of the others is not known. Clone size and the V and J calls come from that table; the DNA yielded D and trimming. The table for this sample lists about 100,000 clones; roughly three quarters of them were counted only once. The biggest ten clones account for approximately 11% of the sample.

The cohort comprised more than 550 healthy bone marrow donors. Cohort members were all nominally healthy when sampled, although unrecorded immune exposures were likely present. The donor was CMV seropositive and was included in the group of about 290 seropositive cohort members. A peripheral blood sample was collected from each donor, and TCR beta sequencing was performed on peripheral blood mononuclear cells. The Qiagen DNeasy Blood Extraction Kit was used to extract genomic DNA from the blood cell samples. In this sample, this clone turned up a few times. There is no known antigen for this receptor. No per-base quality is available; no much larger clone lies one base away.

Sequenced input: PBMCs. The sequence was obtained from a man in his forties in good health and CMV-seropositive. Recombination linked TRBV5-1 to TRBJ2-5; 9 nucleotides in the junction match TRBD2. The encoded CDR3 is CASSRGLAAQETQYF. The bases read TGCGCCAGCAGCCGGGGACTAGCAGCTCAAGAGACCCAGTACTTC.